A selection of T cell receptor beta chains follows, all from one sample in a study of T cell repertoires in aging, cancer and after chemotherapy. TCRdb re-called the multiplex PCR reads with MiXCR, one entry per CDR3 protein. The data hold roughly 2,000 distinct CDR3 sequences, with around 24% observed a single time. The sample taken for sequencing was blood. These receptors came from a human donor with a solid tumor. Each CDR3 is given with its conserved first and last residue. Each record gives: CDR3 DNA, CDR3 protein, J gene, V gene, D gene, clone size. D genes are given only for firm matches. The size field is filled for only some rows; it gives once, few, many or a size class.

TGTGCCAGCAGCTTATTCACGTCCACGACAGGGAAGACTCGGGAGCAGTTCTTC | CASSLFTSTTGKTREQFF | TRBJ2-1 | TRBV11-2 | TRBD1 | NA
TGTGCCAGCAGCTTACAGGGGGTCTCGCAGTACTTC | CASSLQGVSQYF | TRBJ2-7 | TRBV7-2 | TRBD1 | NA
TGTGCCAGCAACCCAACACCGGGGGGGAACTATGGCTACACCTTC | CASNPTPGGNYGYTF | TRBJ1-2 | TRBV6-1 | NA | medium-sized
TGTGCCAGCAGTTTGGGAGGGTTGGGCGGAAACACCATATATTTT | CASSLGGLGGNTIYF | TRBJ1-3 | TRBV12-3/TRBV12-4 | NA | few
TGCGCCAGCAGCTTGCGGGTCACTCAGGGGAGACAGAACACTGAAGCTTTCTTT | CASSLRVTQGRQNTEAFF | TRBJ1-1 | TRBV5-1 | NA | NA
TGTGCCAGCAGCCTGAATCTGGAGACCCAGTACTTC | CASSLNLETQYF | TRBJ2-5 | TRBV7-2 | NA | few
TGTGCCAGCAGTGAAGGTTCTAGCACAGATACGCAGTATTTT | CASSEGSSTDTQYF | TRBJ2-3 | TRBV6-5 | NA | few
TGTGCCAGCAGCTTACTAGCGTGGGGATCGGGCCTCGAGCAGTACTTC | CASSLLAWGSGLEQYF | TRBJ2-7 | TRBV7-9 | NA | NA
TGCAGTGCTAGAGATCCGGCAGGGCAAAATCAGCCCCAGCATTTT | CSARDPAGQNQPQHF | TRBJ1-5 | TRBV20-1 | NA | NA
TGTGCCAGCAGCTTAGACAGGGCCTACGAGCAGTACTTC | CASSLDRAYEQYF | TRBJ2-7 | TRBV7-2 | NA | large
TGTGCCAGCAGTTACGGGGTGAGCACTGAAGCTTTCTTT | CASSYGVSTEAFF | TRBJ1-1 | TRBV6-2/TRBV6-3 | NA | medium-sized
TGCAGTGCTAGAGGAACGACAGGTACAACTAATGAAAAACTGTTTTTT | CSARGTTGTTNEKLFF | TRBJ1-4 | TRBV20-1 | NA | NA
TGCAGTGCTGTATTACAGGGGTCGAGGACTGAAGCTTTCTTT | CSAVLQGSRTEAFF | TRBJ1-1 | TRBV20-1 | TRBD1 | few
TGCGCCAGCAGCTCCCGAGACAGCGTCGGAGGCTACACCTTC | CASSSRDSVGGYTF | TRBJ1-2 | TRBV5-1 | NA | NA
TGTGCCGCCTGGGGGGACTCTGGAAACACCATATATTTT | CAAWGDSGNTIYF | TRBJ1-3 | TRBV5-4 | NA | few
TGTGCCAGCAGCTCCCACACCGGGGAGCTGTTTTTT | CASSSHTGELFF | TRBJ2-2 | TRBV7-3 | NA | NA
TGTGCCAGCAGAACAGATTCCGGGGGCTACAATGAGCAGTTCTTC | CASRTDSGGYNEQFF | TRBJ2-1 | TRBV6-6 | NA | few
TGCGCCAGCAGCCTGGACACCGGGGAGCTGTTTTTT | CASSLDTGELFF | TRBJ2-2 | TRBV5-1 | NA | few
TGCGCCAGCAGCCGACTGGGGGAGGGGTGGCATGGCTACACCTTC | CASSRLGEGWHGYTF | TRBJ1-2 | TRBV4-3 | NA | NA
TGTGCCAGCAGCCCGTACGTACAGGGGGCGGGGGAGCAGTACTTC | CASSPYVQGAGEQYF | TRBJ2-7 | TRBV7-2 | TRBD1 | medium-sized
TGTGCCAGCAGGCCCGGGACAGGGAAGAACTACGAGCAGTACTTC | CASRPGTGKNYEQYF | TRBJ2-7 | TRBV7-2 | TRBD1 | large
TGTGCCAGTAGTCTAACAACTGGGTACGAGCAGTACTTC | CASSLTTGYEQYF | TRBJ2-7 | TRBV19 | NA | large
TGTGCCAGCACAGGGACAGGGGTGAGGAATGAGCAGTTCTTC | CASTGTGVRNEQFF | TRBJ2-1 | TRBV28 | TRBD1 | few
TGTGCCAGCAGCCCCCAGCGGGGGACCAGCAATCAGCCCCAGCATTTT | CASSPQRGTSNQPQHF | TRBJ1-5 | TRBV12-3/TRBV12-4 | NA | few
TGTGCCAGCAGTTACGAAATGGTGGACGGCGGGGGCTACACCTTC | CASSYEMVDGGGYTF | TRBJ1-2 | TRBV6-5 | NA | large
TGCAGTGCTCCGCGGTCCGGAACTGAAGCTTTCTTT | CSAPRSGTEAFF | TRBJ1-1 | TRBV20-1 | NA | NA
TGCGCCAGCAGCTTGGATTTCGGTACAAACTACGAGCAGTACTTC | CASSLDFGTNYEQYF | TRBJ2-7 | TRBV5-1 | NA | NA
TGCAGTGCTAGGGGGCAGGGGCTTTCCTATGGCTACACCTTC | CSARGQGLSYGYTF | TRBJ1-2 | TRBV20-1 | NA | medium-sized
TGTGCCAGTAGAGACAGTGACTCGAACACCGGGGAGCTGTTTTTT | CASRDSDSNTGELFF | TRBJ2-2 | TRBV7-7 | NA | few
TGTGCCAGCAGACTCGGGGGGTTCGGGACTGAAGCTTTCTTT | CASRLGGFGTEAFF | TRBJ1-1 | TRBV7-2 | NA | medium-sized
TGTGCCAGCAGCCAGCTGGGGACAGGGAATCAAGAGACCCAGTACTTC | CASSQLGTGNQETQYF | TRBJ2-5 | TRBV7-6 | TRBD1 | few
TGTGCCAGCAGCTTGTGGTCCAATCAGCCCCAGCATTTT | CASSLWSNQPQHF | TRBJ1-5 | TRBV7-2 | NA | NA
TGTGCCAGCAGCCGCGGGGGGGTCTCCCACGAGCAGTACTTC | CASSRGGVSHEQYF | TRBJ2-7 | TRBV7-3 | TRBD2 | large
TGTGCCAGTAGTATAGTGGGAGCCGAGGCTAACACCGGGGAGCTGTTTTTT | CASSIVGAEANTGELFF | TRBJ2-2 | TRBV19 | NA | large